The rows below give T cell receptor beta chains drawn from one sample of a study of shared clonotypes between healthy human individuals. The data were produced by immunoSEQ multiplex PCR, yet TCRdb's version contains in-frame clones alone and is incomplete. Altogether roughly 1 million clones are present, about 77% being singletons, with the ten largest covering approximately 1.5%. Sequencing was performed on memory CD4+ T cells sorted from blood. The receptors derive from a man younger than 35 in good health. Both conserved end residues are part of each CDR3. Each record gives: J gene, D gene, V gene, clone size, CDR3 protein, CDR3 DNA. D genes are given only for firm matches. Rows give clone size only sometimes, using once, few, many, or a class for an expanded clone.

>TRBJ1-3|NA|TRBV11-1|once
CASSFSGAGNTIYF
TGTGCCAGCAGCTTCTCTGGAGCTGGAAACACCATATATTTT
>TRBJ1-1|NA|TRBV29-1|NA
CSAYRVGTEAFF
TGCAGCGCTTACAGGGTAGGCACTGAAGCTTTCTTT
>TRBJ2-2|NA|TRBV11-3|NA
CASSSGSSNTGELFF
TGTGCCAGCAGCTCGGGAAGCTCGAACACCGGGGAGCTGTTTTTT
>TRBJ1-2|NA|TRBV28|NA
CASSPDSFYGRTF
TGTGCCAGCAGTCCGGACTCTTTCTATGGCCGCACCTTC
>TRBJ2-7|NA|TRBV7-3|NA
CASSLHGFYEQYF
TGTGCCAGCAGCTTACATGGATTCTACGAGCAGTACTTC
>TRBJ1-1|TRBD1|TRBV2|NA
CASSGQGPEAFF
TGTGCCAGCAGCGGACAGGGCCCTGAAGCTTTCTTT
>TRBJ1-1|NA|TRBV10-3|NA
CAISQTDLTDFGEAFF
TGTGCCATCAGCCAGACAGACCTCACGGACTTCGGTGAAGCTTTCTTT
>TRBJ2-1|TRBD2|TRBV5-6|few
CASSLSGGSEQFF
TGTGCCAGCAGCTTGTCAGGCGGGAGTGAGCAGTTCTTC
>TRBJ1-1|NA|TRBV28|NA
CATTRGTEAFF
TGTGCCACAACCAGGGGTACTGAAGCTTTCTTT
>TRBJ1-6|TRBD1|TRBV6-1|few
CASTGARNSPLHF
TGTGCCAGTACAGGGGCGCGAAATTCACCCCTCCACTTT
>TRBJ2-3|NA|TRBV6-6|NA
CASRLAGSFADTQYF
TGTGCCAGCAGGCTCGCAGGGAGTTTTGCAGATACGCAGTATTTT
>TRBJ2-2|TRBD2|TRBV19|NA
CASSISGRAGELFF
TGTGCCAGTAGTATTAGCGGGAGGGCCGGGGAGCTGTTTTTT
>TRBJ2-7|TRBD2|TRBV28|NA
CASSLTSGEQYF
TGTGCCAGCAGCCTGACTAGCGGCGAGCAGTACTTC
>TRBJ1-2|NA|TRBV2|NA
CASRGGGASNYGYTF
TGTGCCAGCAGAGGCGGGGGGGCCTCTAACTATGGCTACACCTTC
>TRBJ2-5|NA|TRBV7-9|once
CASSSDRFETQYF
TGTGCCAGCAGCTCCGACAGGTTTGAGACCCAGTACTTC
>TRBJ2-1|TRBD2|TRBV5-1|NA
CASSLDPGLARGVFF
TGCGCCAGCAGCTTGGATCCGGGACTAGCTAGAGGTGTGTTCTTC
>TRBJ2-2|NA|TRBV6-5|NA
CASSYSEGTIGELFF
TGTGCCAGCAGTTACTCTGAGGGGACAATCGGGGAGCTGTTTTTT
>TRBJ2-3|NA|TRBV4-3|NA
CASSDRATSTDTQYF
TGCGCCAGCTCGGACAGAGCAACTAGCACAGATACGCAGTATTTT
>TRBJ1-4|TRBD1|TRBV4-3|NA
CASSQDQGATNEKLFF
TGCGCCAGCAGCCAAGATCAGGGGGCAACTAATGAAAAACTGTTTTTT
>TRBJ1-2|NA|TRBV25-1|few
CAIKWGGGPPNYGYTF
TGTGCCATCAAATGGGGTGGGGGGCCTCCTAACTATGGCTACACCTTC
>TRBJ2-1|NA|TRBV5-1|NA
CASSLGTSIYNEQFF
TGCGCCAGCAGCCTAGGGACCAGCATTTACAATGAGCAGTTCTTC
>TRBJ2-7|TRBD1|TRBV6-1|NA
CASSRDRGSEQYF
TGTGCCAGCAGTCGGGACAGGGGATCCGAGCAGTACTTC